This T cell receptor (beta chain) was captured by sequencing in a study of blood T cell repertoires in COVID-19 (dated by TCRdb to 2020 to 2021). Some background on the complete study: Collaborator samples came from the United States, Italy and Spain and covered acute and convalescent phases of COVID-19. The prospective study material was composed of cDNA or gDNA derived from T cells, B-cell-depleted T cells, or PBMCs. Subjects who had been exposed to COVID-19, were actively infected with it, or had recovered from it provided the deeply sampled blood TCRbeta repertoires that made up the dataset. The repertoires were made available in a free public database intended to serve as a resource for research on the immune response to SARS-CoV-2. Samples came from the ongoing ImmuneRACE study (first 160 participants) plus 1,254 subjects from 6 global collaborators. Nearly every sample came with metadata listing a de-identified subject ID, COVID-19 status, age in years and sex. Where available, HLA class I and class II types were obtained from metadata supplied by the sample provider rather than from assay-based typing.

At one collaborating source in Seattle, patients were enrolled during active infection and were followed longitudinally through the course of disease. Each collaborating institution followed its own protocols to collect whole blood in K2EDTA tubes. For TCRbeta analysis, collaborators shipped samples as frozen whole blood, isolated PBMCs, or DNA extracted from either of those sample types. Summary of the overall study and its limitations: The quantity of clinical and demographic metadata differed by source and by participant and was supplied without curation.

The count of this clone is one. The antigen it binds to is not known. No quality values exist for individual bases; no much larger clone is one base distant. V gives up 3 bases and J gives up 5 bases, and the segment between their germline ends measures 17 bases. The CDR3 measures 15 amino acids from cysteine to phenylalanine. The entry retains the CDR3 DNA only, 45 bases that are in frame from base 1. CDR1 is given as SGHTA and CDR2 as FQGNSA, both from the germline V gene. TCRbeta CDR3 regions were amplified from genomic DNA using the immunoSEQ Assay, a bias-controlled multiplex PCR. Per the original workflow: The number of nucleated cells in each sample was estimated by amplification of reference gene primers within the assay. To quantify the absolute abundance of each unique TCRbeta CDR3 rearrangement, sequence reads were collapsed and filtered. For each sample, productive Simpson clonality was calculated as the square root of Simpson's diversity index over productive rearrangements. TCRdb carries this immuneACCESS record with in-frame sequences only. Its versions omit some clonotypes, under half of them owing to an unresolved V gene in the studies checked, with the rest unexplained. V, J and clone size are taken as reported in that table, and D and trimming were inferred from the DNA itself. Recorded for this sample are a few hundred thousand clones; 90% of them occurred a single time. The top ten constitute 5.5% to 8% of the sample.

Sequenced input: peripheral blood. The clonotype originates from a woman aged 45-60 years with COVID-19, enrolled during active disease. The V gene is TRBV7-2 and the J gene is TRBJ2-7; the D gene is possibly TRBD2, with 6 bases matching. The nucleotide sequence is TGTGCCAGCAGCTTCAGGGAGCGGGCGTTACACGAGCAGTACTTC. It encodes CASSFRERALHEQYF.